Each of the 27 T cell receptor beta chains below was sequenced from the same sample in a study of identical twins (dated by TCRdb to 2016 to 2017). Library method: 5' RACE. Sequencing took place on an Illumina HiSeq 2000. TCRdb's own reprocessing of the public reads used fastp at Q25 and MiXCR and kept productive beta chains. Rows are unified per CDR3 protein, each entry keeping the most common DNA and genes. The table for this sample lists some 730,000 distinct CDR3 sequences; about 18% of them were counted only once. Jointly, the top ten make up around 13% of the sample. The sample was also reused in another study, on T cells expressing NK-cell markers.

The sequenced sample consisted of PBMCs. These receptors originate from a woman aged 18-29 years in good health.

Here the CDR3 DNA reads TGTGCCAGCAAGGGCGGAATACACTCTGGGGCCAACGTCCTGACTTTC. Protein: CASKGGIHSGANVLTF. The V and J genes are TRBV6-1 and TRBJ2-6; D is ambiguous. Germline V gives CDR1 MNHNS, CDR2 SASEGT. The V gene lost 7 bases and the J gene lost 0 bases, with 13 bases spanning the gap. The CDR3 contains 16 residues.

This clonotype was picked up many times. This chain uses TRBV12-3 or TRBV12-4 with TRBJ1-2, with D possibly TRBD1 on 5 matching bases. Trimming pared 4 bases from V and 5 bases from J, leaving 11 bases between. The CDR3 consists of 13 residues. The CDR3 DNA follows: TGTGCCAGCAGTTGGGCAGGGCGGTATGGCTACACCTTC. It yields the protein CASSWAGRYGYTF.

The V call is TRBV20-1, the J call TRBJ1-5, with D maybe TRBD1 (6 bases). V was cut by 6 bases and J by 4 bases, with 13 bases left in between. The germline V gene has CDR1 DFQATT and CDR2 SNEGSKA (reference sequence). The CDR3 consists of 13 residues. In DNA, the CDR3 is TGCAGTGCCATCGACAGGTTGAATCAGCCCCAGCATTTT. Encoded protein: CSAIDRLNQPQHF.

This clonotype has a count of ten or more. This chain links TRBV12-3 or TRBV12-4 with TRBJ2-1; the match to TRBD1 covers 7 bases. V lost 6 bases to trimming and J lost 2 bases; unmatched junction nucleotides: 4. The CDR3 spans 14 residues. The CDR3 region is CASSPQGAYNEQFF. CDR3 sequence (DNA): TGTGCCAGCAGCCCCCAGGGGGCCTACAATGAGCAGTTCTTC.

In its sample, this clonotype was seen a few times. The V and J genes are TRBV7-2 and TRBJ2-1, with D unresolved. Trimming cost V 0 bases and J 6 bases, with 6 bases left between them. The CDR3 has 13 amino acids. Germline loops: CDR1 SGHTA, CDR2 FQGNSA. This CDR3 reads CASSLAWGNEQFF. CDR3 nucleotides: TGTGCCAGCAGCTTAGCATGGGGCAATGAGCAGTTCTTC.

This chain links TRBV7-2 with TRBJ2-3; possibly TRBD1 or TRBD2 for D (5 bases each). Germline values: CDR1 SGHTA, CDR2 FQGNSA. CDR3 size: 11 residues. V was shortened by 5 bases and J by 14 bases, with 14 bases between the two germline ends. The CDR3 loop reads CASSPGPSLYF. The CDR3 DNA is TGTGCCAGCAGCCCGGGGCCGAGTCTGTATTTT.

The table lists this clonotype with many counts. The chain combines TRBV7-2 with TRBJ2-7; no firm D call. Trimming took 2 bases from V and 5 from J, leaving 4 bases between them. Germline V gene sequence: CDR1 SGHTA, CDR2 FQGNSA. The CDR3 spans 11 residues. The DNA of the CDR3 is TGTGCCAGCAGCTTAAGGAACGAGCAGTACTTC. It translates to CASSLRNEQYF.

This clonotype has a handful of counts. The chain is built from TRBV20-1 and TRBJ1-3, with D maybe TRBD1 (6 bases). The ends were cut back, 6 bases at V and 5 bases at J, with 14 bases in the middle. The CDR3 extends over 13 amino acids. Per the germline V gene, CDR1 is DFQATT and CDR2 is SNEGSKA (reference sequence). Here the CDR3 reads CSAGTGTRNTIYF. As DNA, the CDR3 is TGCAGTGCGGGCACAGGGACCAGAAACACCATATATTTT.

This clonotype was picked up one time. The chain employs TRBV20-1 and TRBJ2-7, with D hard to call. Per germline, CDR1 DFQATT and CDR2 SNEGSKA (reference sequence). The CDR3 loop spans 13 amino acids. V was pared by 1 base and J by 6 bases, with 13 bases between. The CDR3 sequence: CSARASYKLEQYF. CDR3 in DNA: TGCAGTGCTAGAGCCAGTTATAAGCTCGAGCAGTACTTC.

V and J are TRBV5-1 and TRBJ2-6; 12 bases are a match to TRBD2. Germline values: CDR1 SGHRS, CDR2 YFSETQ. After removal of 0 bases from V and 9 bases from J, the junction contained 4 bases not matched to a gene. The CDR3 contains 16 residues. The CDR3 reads CASSLGLAGEDNVLTF. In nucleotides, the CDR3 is TGCGCCAGCAGCTTGGGACTAGCGGGAGAAGACAACGTCCTGACTTTC.

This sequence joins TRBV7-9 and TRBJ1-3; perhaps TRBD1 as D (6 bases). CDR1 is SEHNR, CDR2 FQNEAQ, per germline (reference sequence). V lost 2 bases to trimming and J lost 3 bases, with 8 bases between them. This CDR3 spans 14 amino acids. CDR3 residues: CASSLSRGGNTIYF. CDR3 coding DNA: TGTGCCAGCAGCTTAAGCAGGGGTGGAAACACCATATATTTT.

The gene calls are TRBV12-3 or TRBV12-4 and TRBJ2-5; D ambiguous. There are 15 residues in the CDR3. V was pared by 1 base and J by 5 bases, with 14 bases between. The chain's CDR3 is CASSLESVRAETQYF. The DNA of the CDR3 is TGTGCCAGCAGTTTAGAGTCGGTCCGGGCGGAGACCCAGTACTTC.

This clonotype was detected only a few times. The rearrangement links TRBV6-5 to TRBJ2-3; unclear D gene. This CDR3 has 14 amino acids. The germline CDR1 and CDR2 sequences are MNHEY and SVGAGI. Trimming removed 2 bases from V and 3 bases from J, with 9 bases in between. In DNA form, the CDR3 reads TGTGCCAGCAGTTACACACGGAAAACAGATACGCAGTATTTT. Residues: CASSYTRKTDTQYF.

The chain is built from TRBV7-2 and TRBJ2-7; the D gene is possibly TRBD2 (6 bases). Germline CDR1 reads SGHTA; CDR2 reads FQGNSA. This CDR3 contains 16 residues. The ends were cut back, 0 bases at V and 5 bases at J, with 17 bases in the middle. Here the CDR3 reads CASSLAGGGAGHEQYF. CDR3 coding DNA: TGTGCCAGCAGCTTAGCTGGGGGAGGCGCGGGGCACGAGCAGTACTTC. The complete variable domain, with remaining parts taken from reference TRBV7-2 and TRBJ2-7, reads GAGVSQSPSNKVTEKGKDVELRCDPISGHTALYWYRQSLGQGLEFLIYFQGNSAPDKSGLPSDRFSAERTGGSVSTLTIQRTQQEDSAVYLCASSLAGGGAGHEQYFGPGTRLTVT.

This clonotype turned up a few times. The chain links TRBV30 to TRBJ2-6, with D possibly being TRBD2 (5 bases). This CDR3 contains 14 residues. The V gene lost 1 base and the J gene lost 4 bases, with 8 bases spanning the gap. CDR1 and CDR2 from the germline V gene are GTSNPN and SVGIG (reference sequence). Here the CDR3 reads CAWSAGNGANVLTF. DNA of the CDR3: TGTGCCTGGAGTGCGGGGAACGGGGCCAACGTCCTGACTTTC.

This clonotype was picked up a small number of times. DNA of the CDR3: TGTGCCAGCAGTTACTCGATGTACATCATGAACACTGAAGCTTTCTTT. Its translation: CASSYSMYIMNTEAFF. V is TRBV6-2 or TRBV6-3 and J is TRBJ1-1; unclear D gene. The germline CDR1 and CDR2 sequences are MNHEY and SVGEGT. The CDR3 is 16 amino acids. The ends were cut back, 0 bases at V and 0 bases at J, with 11 bases in the middle.

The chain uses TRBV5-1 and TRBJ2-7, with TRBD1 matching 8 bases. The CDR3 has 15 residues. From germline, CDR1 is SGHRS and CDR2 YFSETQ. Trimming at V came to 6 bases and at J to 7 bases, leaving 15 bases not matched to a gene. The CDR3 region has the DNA TGCGCCAGCATCAACCACAGGGGGTCGGCGGGAGAGCAGTACTTC. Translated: CASINHRGSAGEQYF.

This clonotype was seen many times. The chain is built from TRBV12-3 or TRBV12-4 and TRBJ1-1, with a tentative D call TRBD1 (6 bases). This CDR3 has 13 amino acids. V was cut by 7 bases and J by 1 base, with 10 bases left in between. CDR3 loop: CASNGQTNTEAFF. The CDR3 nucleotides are TGTGCCAGCAACGGACAGACGAACACTGAAGCTTTCTTT.

The DNA of the CDR3 is TGTGCCAGCAGCTCTTTGACAGGGTCATCGCCCCAGCATTTT. This encodes CASSSLTGSSPQHF. V and J are TRBV7-8 and TRBJ1-5; TRBD1 matches at 7 bases. CDR1 is SGHVS, CDR2 FQNEAQ, per germline. V was clipped by 4 bases and J by 9 bases; unmatched bases: 9. This CDR3 has 14 amino acids.

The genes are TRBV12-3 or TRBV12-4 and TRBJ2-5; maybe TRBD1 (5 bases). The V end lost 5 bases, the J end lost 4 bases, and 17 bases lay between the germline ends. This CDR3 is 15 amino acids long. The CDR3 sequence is CASSRARVSAETQYF. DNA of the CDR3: TGTGCCAGCAGTAGGGCCAGGGTTTCGGCAGAGACCCAGTACTTC.

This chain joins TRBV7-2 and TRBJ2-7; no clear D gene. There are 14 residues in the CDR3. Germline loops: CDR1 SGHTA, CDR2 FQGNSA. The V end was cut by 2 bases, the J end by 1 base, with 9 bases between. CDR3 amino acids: CASSLYTGSYEQYF. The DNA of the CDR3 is TGTGCCAGCAGCTTATACACCGGTTCCTACGAGCAGTACTTC.

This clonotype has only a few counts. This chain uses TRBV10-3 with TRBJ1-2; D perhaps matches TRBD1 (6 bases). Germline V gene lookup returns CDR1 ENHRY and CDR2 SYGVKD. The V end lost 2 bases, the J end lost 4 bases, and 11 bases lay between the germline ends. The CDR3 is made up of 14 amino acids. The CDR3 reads CAISEDRLFYGYTF. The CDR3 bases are TGTGCCATCAGTGAGGACAGGCTCTTCTATGGCTACACCTTC.

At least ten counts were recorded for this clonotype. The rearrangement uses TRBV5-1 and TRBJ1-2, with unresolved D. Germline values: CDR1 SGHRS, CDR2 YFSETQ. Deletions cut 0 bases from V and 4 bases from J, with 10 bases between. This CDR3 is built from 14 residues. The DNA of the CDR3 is TGCGCCAGCAGCTTGGAACAGCCCGGCTATGGCTACACCTTC. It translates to CASSLEQPGYGYTF.

CDR3 in DNA: TGTGCCAGCAGTTTGTCCCAGGGGGTGGAGGGTGAGCAGTTCTTC. It codes for CASSLSQGVEGEQFF. The chain carries TRBV12-3 or TRBV12-4 and TRBJ2-1, with a weak D call TRBD1 (7 bases). The CDR3 consists of 15 residues. Trimming pared 3 bases from V and 9 bases from J, leaving 18 bases between.

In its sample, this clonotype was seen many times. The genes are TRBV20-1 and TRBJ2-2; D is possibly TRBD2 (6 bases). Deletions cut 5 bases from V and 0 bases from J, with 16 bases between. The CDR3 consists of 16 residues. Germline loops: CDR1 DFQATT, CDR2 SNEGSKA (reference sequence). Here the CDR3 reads CSAVDPSATNTGELFF. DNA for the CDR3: TGCAGTGCTGTGGACCCTAGCGCCACGAACACCGGGGAGCTGTTTTTT.

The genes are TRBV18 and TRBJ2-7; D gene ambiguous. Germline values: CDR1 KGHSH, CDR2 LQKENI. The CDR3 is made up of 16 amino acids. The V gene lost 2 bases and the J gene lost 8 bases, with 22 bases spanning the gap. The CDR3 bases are TGTGCCAGCTCACCAACCGGCTCAGCCCGAGTAAATCAGCAGTACTTC. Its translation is CASSPTGSARVNQQYF.

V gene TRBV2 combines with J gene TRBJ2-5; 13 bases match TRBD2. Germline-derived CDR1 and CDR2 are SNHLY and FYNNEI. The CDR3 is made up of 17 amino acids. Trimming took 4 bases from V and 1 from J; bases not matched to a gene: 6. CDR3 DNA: TGTGCCAGCAGTGGGCAACTAGCGGGGGGGTCCCAAGAGACCCAGTACTTC. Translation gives CASSGQLAGGSQETQYF.